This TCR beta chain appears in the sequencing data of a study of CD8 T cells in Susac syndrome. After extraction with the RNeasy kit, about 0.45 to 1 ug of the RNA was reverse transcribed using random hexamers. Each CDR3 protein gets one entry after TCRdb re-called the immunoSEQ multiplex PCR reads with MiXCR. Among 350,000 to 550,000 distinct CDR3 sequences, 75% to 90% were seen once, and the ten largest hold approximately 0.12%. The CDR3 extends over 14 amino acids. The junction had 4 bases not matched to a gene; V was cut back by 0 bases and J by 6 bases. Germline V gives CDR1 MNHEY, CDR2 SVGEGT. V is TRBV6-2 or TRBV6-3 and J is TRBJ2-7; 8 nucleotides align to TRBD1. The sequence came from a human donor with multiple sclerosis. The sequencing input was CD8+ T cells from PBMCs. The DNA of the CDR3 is TGTGCCAGCAGTTACTCTATGGACAGGGTCGAGCAGTACTTC. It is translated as CASSYSMDRVEQYF.